The table lists the clone carrying this TCR beta chain with a few counts. TCRdb itself ran the 5' RACE reads through MiXCR, one entry per CDR3 protein. The sample has 410,000 or so distinct CDR3 sequences, 18% seen once. The data were taken from a study of identical twins. This CDR3 has 13 residues. Trimming removed 0 bases at V and 10 bases at J, with 10 bases between. The V call is TRBV12-3 or TRBV12-4, the J call TRBJ2-1; D call uncertain. The sample was naive T cells sorted from blood. The TCR comes from a man aged 45-65 years in good health. CDR3 loop: CASSLADLREQFF. The CDR3, as DNA: TGTGCCAGCAGTTTAGCGGATCTCCGCGAGCAGTTCTTC.